Each of the 32 T cell receptor beta chains below was sequenced from the same sample in a study of cytomegalovirus exposure and HLA in healthy donors. This PCR relied on a set of 60 Vbeta primers and 13 Jbeta primers. Clones were sequenced by immunoSEQ multiplex PCR, and TCRdb holds only the in-frame ones, with some missing. This sample carries about 52,000 clones, with approximately 13% going to the ten biggest clones. Sequencing was done on a sample of PBMCs. The source of these receptors is a woman aged 55-70 years in good health and CMV-seropositive.

J is TRBJ1-1 and V is TRBV7-8; no clear D. Trimming stripped 5 bases from V and 4 bases from J, with 8 bases between. CDR1 is SGHVS, CDR2 FQNEAQ, per germline. The CDR3 sequence is 12 residues long. CDR3 protein: CASSQIRTEAFF. As DNA, the CDR3 is TGTGCCAGCAGCCAGATCCGCACTGAAGCTTTCTTT.

V is TRBV7-4 and J is TRBJ2-7; 8 bases are shared with TRBD2. Germline trimming cut 2 bases from V and 2 bases from J; bases unmatched to any gene: 2. CDR1 and CDR2 from the germline V gene are SGHVT and SQSDAQ. This CDR3 contains 14 residues. The chain's CDR3 is CASSLRGGAYEQYF. As DNA, the CDR3 is TGTGCCAGCAGCTTACGGGGGGGGGCCTACGAGCAGTACTTC.

V usage is TRBV15 and J usage is TRBJ1-6; D is uncertain. This CDR3 region has 14 residues. Per germline, CDR1 LNHNV and CDR2 YYDKDF (reference sequence). V lost 1 base to trimming and J lost 9 bases, with 10 bases between them. The DNA for the CDR3 is TGTGCCACCAGCAGAGCCCAGTATGGTTCACCCCTCCACTTT. This gives the protein CATSRAQYGSPLHF.

The chain employs TRBV28 and TRBJ1-2; possibly TRBD1 for D (6 bases). V was shortened by 4 bases and J by 2 bases, with 8 bases between the two germline ends. Per the germline V gene, CDR1 is MDHEN and CDR2 is SYDVKM. The CDR3 extends over 13 amino acids. The CDR3: CASSSQGNYGYTF. The CDR3 DNA sequence: TGTGCCAGCAGTTCGCAGGGGAACTATGGCTACACCTTC.

The rearrangement links TRBV19 to TRBJ1-5; D unresolved. The CDR3 has 14 residues. Per germline, CDR1 LNHDA and CDR2 SQIVND (reference sequence). Deletions cut 9 bases from V and 5 bases from J, with 17 bases between. The DNA for the CDR3 is TGTGCCAGCCTCCCCCAGCCAGGTTATCAGCCCCAGCATTTT. The encoded protein is CASLPQPGYQPQHF.

The chain carries TRBV9 and TRBJ1-6, with 9 bases identical to TRBD1. Germline CDR1 SGDLS, CDR2 YYNGEE. The CDR3 has 15 residues. V was clipped by 2 bases and J by 8 bases; unmatched bases: 5. CDR3 region: CASSVRTGEDSPLHF. For the CDR3, the DNA is TGTGCCAGCAGCGTCAGGACAGGGGAAGATTCACCCCTCCACTTT.

The chain is built from TRBV4-2 and TRBJ2-3; TRBD2 aligns across 10 bases. This CDR3 is 18 amino acids long. The germline gives CDR1 LGHNA, CDR2 YNFKEQ. With V trimmed by 1 base and J by 4 bases, 11 bases remained unmatched. CDR3 coding DNA: TGTGCCAGCAGCCAAGTATCGTGGAGCGGGGGGGCTTCAGATACGCAGTATTTT. Translation: CASSQVSWSGGASDTQYF.

This chain links TRBV7-9 with TRBJ1-5; 9 bases are shared with TRBD1. The V gene's germline CDR1 is SEHNR and CDR2 FQNEAQ (reference sequence). After removal of 5 bases from V and 7 bases from J, the junction contained 6 bases not matched to a gene. The CDR3 sequence is 14 residues long. The chain's CDR3 is CASSRTGDRQPQHF. CDR3 sequence (DNA): TGTGCCAGCAGCCGGACAGGGGATAGGCAGCCCCAGCATTTT.

V gene TRBV13 combines with J gene TRBJ1-1; TRBD1 is a possible D gene (5 bases). Germline V gives CDR1 PRHDT, CDR2 FYEKMQ (reference sequence). The CDR3 is 12 amino acids. V lost 3 bases and J 7 bases, leaving 9 bases between the germline ends. In DNA, the CDR3 is TGTGCCAGCAGCTTTGGGGGGGGTGAAGCTTTCTTT. Translating it yields CASSFGGGEAFF.

The genes are TRBV11-3 and TRBJ2-5; 8 bases line up with TRBD2. Germline V gives CDR1 SGHNT, CDR2 YENEEA. The CDR3 spans 14 residues. J gave up 4 bases and V 5 bases, and 6 bases lay outside the gene matches. CDR3 protein: CASSQRGGLETQYF. The CDR3 nucleotides read TGTGCCAGCAGCCAACGGGGGGGCCTAGAGACCCAGTACTTC.

V and J are TRBV13 and TRBJ1-5; 7 bases map to TRBD1. The CDR3 is made up of 13 amino acids. After removal of 5 bases from V and 5 bases from J, the junction contained 3 bases not matched to a gene. Germline assignment: CDR1 PRHDT and CDR2 FYEKMQ (reference sequence). The CDR3 coding sequence is TGTGCCAGCAGCGATGGACAGGATCAGCCCCAGCATTTT. Translation: CASSDGQDQPQHF.

This sequence joins TRBV5-6 and TRBJ1-5; the D is unclear. Germline lookup yields CDR1 SGHDT and CDR2 YYEEEE. Trimming shortened V by 3 bases and J by 2 bases, and 9 bases separated the two germline ends. The CDR3 sequence is 14 residues long. The CDR3: CASSWRAGNQPQHF. The CDR3 DNA sequence: TGTGCCAGCAGCTGGAGGGCAGGCAATCAGCCCCAGCATTTT.

The chain couples TRBV10-1 to TRBJ2-1; 8 bases line up with TRBD2. The germline gives CDR1 WNHNN, CDR2 SYGVQD (reference sequence). CDR3 size: 15 residues. The ends lost 0 bases at V and 10 bases at J; junction bases unmatched: 8. As DNA, the CDR3 is TGCGCCAGCAGTGAGTCCCAGCGGGGGACCGTCGAGCAGTTCTTC. Protein product: CASSESQRGTVEQFF.

This chain connects TRBV7-8 to TRBJ1-1, with no clear D. V lost 5 bases and J 4 bases, leaving 8 bases between the germline ends. CDR1 and CDR2 (germline): SGHVS, FQNEAQ. The CDR3 is made up of 12 amino acids. Here the CDR3 DNA reads TGTGCCAGCAGCCCAGGTGGCACTGAAGCTTTCTTT. Protein sequence: CASSPGGTEAFF.

J is TRBJ1-2 and V is TRBV4-1; 10 positions match TRBD1. J gave up 3 bases and V 0 bases, and 10 bases lay outside the gene matches. Germline V gives CDR1 MGHRA, CDR2 YSYEKL. The CDR3 spans 18 residues. The CDR3 sequence: CASSQESGQGDRDYGYTF. The CDR3 DNA reads TGCGCCAGCAGCCAAGAGAGTGGACAGGGGGACCGGGACTATGGCTACACCTTC.

This chain links TRBV9 with TRBJ1-2; D unresolved. V lost 0 bases and J lost 0, with 12 bases in between. The CDR3 sequence is 16 residues long. CDR1 SGDLS and CDR2 YYNGEE come from the germline V gene. CDR3 sequence reads: CASSVGSGGTNYGYTF. CDR3 sequence (DNA): TGTGCCAGCAGCGTAGGTTCTGGAGGAACTAACTATGGCTACACCTTC.

The CDR3 DNA follows: TGTGCCAGCAGCTTCGGGACAGGTGAAGCTTTCTTT. It is translated as CASSFGTGEAFF. This chain links TRBV11-2 with TRBJ1-1, with 8 bases fitting TRBD1. Germline CDR1 is SGHAT and CDR2 is FQNNGV. This CDR3 region has 12 residues. Germline trimming cut 3 bases from V and 7 bases from J; bases unmatched to any gene: 1.

The chain employs TRBV5-1 and TRBJ2-7, with 10 bases matching TRBD2. V lost 4 bases and J lost 4; bases outside the gene matches: 8. The CDR3 totals 15 residues. The germline V gene has CDR1 SGHRS and CDR2 YFSETQ. CDR3 loop: CASSAASGGTYEQYF. CDR3 in DNA: TGCGCCAGCAGCGCCGCTAGCGGGGGTACTTACGAGCAGTACTTC.

The J gene is TRBJ1-2, the V gene TRBV4-3; D not certain. The germline gives CDR1 LGHNA, CDR2 YSLEER. Trimming shortened V by 3 bases and J by 7 bases, and 15 bases separated the two germline ends. This CDR3 is 14 amino acids long. The CDR3 DNA sequence: TGCGCCAGCAGCCATCCGGGGATTCCGACTGGCTACACCTTC. Its translation: CASSHPGIPTGYTF.

The chain couples TRBV10-3 to TRBJ2-7; the D is unclear. Trimming removed 0 bases at V and 3 bases at J, with 9 bases between. The CDR3 is made up of 14 amino acids. Germline CDR1 reads ENHRY; CDR2 reads SYGVKD. CDR3 coding DNA: TGTGCCATCAGTGAGTCGGCCCGAGGCTACGAGCAGTACTTC. This sequence encodes CAISESARGYEQYF.

The chain links TRBV27 to TRBJ1-6, with 8 nucleotides matching TRBD1. J was trimmed by 8 bases and V by 3 bases; bases with no gene match: 3. The CDR3 loop spans 14 amino acids. The germline CDR1 and CDR2 sequences are MNHEY and SMNVEV (reference sequence). In DNA form, the CDR3 reads TGTGCCAGCAGTTTCGGACAGGGCTATTCACCCCTCCACTTT. Its translation is CASSFGQGYSPLHF.

The V gene is TRBV11-3, the J gene TRBJ2-7; possible D gene TRBD1, 6 bases. CDR1 and CDR2 from the germline V gene are SGHNT and YENEEA. V was trimmed by 0 bases and J by 6 bases, leaving 15 bases between them. The CDR3 totals 15 residues. CDR3 amino acids: CASSLEPGAGREQYF. The CDR3 coding sequence is TGTGCCAGCAGCTTAGAGCCAGGGGCAGGGCGCGAGCAGTACTTC.

The chain employs TRBV18 and TRBJ2-7; perhaps TRBD2 as D (7 bases). This CDR3 contains 14 residues. Germline CDR1 KGHSH, CDR2 LQKENI. V was trimmed by 3 bases and J by 3 bases, leaving 12 bases between them. The CDR3 region has the DNA TGTGCCAGCTCACCCAAGGGGGGGGGCTACGAGCAGTACTTC. Its protein product is CASSPKGGGYEQYF. Combining the CDR3 with reference TRBV18 and TRBJ2-7 gives the whole variable domain NAGVMQNPRHLVRRRGQEARLRCSPMKGHSHVYWYRQLPEEGLKFMVYLQKENIIDESGMPKERFSAEFPKEGPSILRIQQVVRGDSAAYFCASSPKGGGYEQYFGPGTRLTVT.

The chain is built from TRBV11-2 and TRBJ2-7; 14 bases match TRBD2. J gave up 1 base and V 4 bases, and 0 bases lay outside the gene matches. Germline values: CDR1 SGHAT, CDR2 FQNNGV. This CDR3 is built from 15 residues. The CDR3 spells CASSWTSGGSYEQYF. The CDR3, as DNA: TGTGCCAGCAGCTGGACTAGCGGGGGGTCCTACGAGCAGTACTTC.

The chain recombines TRBV10-1 with TRBJ1-4, with D perhaps TRBD1 (5 bases). Germline CDR1 and CDR2: WNHNN and SYGVQD (reference sequence). The length of the CDR3 is 15 residues. V lost 3 bases and J lost 8, with 16 bases in between. The DNA for the CDR3 is TGCGCCAGCAGTGAAGGCCAACCGGGGGAGGAAAAACTGTTTTTT. Amino acid sequence: CASSEGQPGEEKLFF.

V gene TRBV4-1 combines with J gene TRBJ1-5; tentatively, D is TRBD1 (5 bases). CDR1 is MGHRA, CDR2 YSYEKL, per germline. V lost 6 bases and J 3 bases, leaving 18 bases between the germline ends. There are 16 residues in the CDR3. CDR3 protein: CASRSSGEGDNQPQHF. The CDR3 DNA is TGCGCCAGCAGATCGTCGGGGGAAGGAGACAATCAGCCCCAGCATTTT.

The chain employs TRBV14 and TRBJ1-5; D is unresolved. Germline-derived CDR1 and CDR2 are SGHDN and FVKESK. CDR3 length equals 14 residues. The germline V and J ends were trimmed by 4 bases and 5 bases, with 12 bases remaining between them. CDR3 amino acids: CASSLGSGDQPQHF. The CDR3 bases are TGTGCCAGCAGCCTCGGAAGCGGGGATCAGCCCCAGCATTTT.

This rearrangement joins TRBV19 to TRBJ1-2; possible D gene TRBD1, 6 bases. This CDR3 is 13 amino acids long. Trimming stripped 5 bases from V and 14 bases from J, with 21 bases between. From germline, CDR1 is LNHDA and CDR2 SQIVND (reference sequence). CDR3 residues: CASSARDTRTLTF. The CDR3 region has the DNA TGTGCCAGTAGTGCCCGGGACACACGAACTCTTACCTTC.

The chain combines TRBV6-5 with TRBJ1-1; tentatively, D is TRBD1 (5 bases). V was trimmed by 0 bases and J by 1 base, leaving 9 bases between them. Germline lookup yields CDR1 MNHEY and CDR2 SVGAGI. The CDR3 runs to 15 residues. The CDR3 nucleotides are TGTGCCAGCAGTTACTCCATGGGGGGGAACACTGAAGCTTTCTTT. Protein sequence: CASSYSMGGNTEAFF.

The J gene is TRBJ1-4, the V gene TRBV6-4; D gene ambiguous. Trimming pared 8 bases from V and 3 bases from J, leaving 16 bases between. CDR1 is MRHNA and CDR2 is SNTAGT in the germline V gene. The CDR3 loop spans 15 amino acids. The CDR3 sequence: CASFIPGSPNEKLFF. The CDR3 region has the DNA TGTGCCAGCTTTATCCCGGGGTCACCTAATGAAAAACTGTTTTTT.

The CDR3 loop is CASSEARPGTQYF. CDR3 in DNA: TGTGCCAGCAGTGAAGCGAGGCCCGGTACGCAGTATTTT. J is TRBJ2-3 and V is TRBV6-1; D unclear. V was pared by 0 bases and J by 8 bases, with 9 bases between. This CDR3 region has 13 residues. Germline V gene data show CDR1 as MNHNS and CDR2 as SASEGT.

The chain carries TRBV19 and TRBJ1-1, with D hard to call. V was shortened by 2 bases and J by 0 bases, with 7 bases between the two germline ends. Germline loops: CDR1 LNHDA, CDR2 SQIVND (reference sequence). The CDR3 sequence is 14 residues long. The CDR3 loop reads CASSIREMNTEAFF. CDR3 sequence (DNA): TGTGCCAGTAGTATACGGGAAATGAACACTGAAGCTTTCTTT.